This is a list of T cell receptor beta chains from one sample in a study of T-cell memory formation after mild COVID-19. TCRdb redid the calling of the 5' RACE reads with MiXCR, one entry per CDR3 protein. Of about 290,000 distinct CDR3 sequences listed, around 15% were seen once; the top ten hold roughly 20%. Sequencing was performed on PBMCs or a T cell subset sorted from them (not recorded which). Receptors originate from a young man who had mild COVID-19 (a few samples of this study predate the infection). Cell type and time point are not known. Each CDR3 is given with its conserved first and last residue. D genes are given only for firm matches. Some rows have no size entry. The others give once, few or many, or a class for an expanded clone.

abundance	v_gene	j_gene	d_gene	CDR3aa	CDR3nt
few	TRBV7-2	TRBJ1-4	-	CASKAGGANEKLFF	TGTGCCAGCAAGGCCGGGGGTGCTAATGAAAAACTGTTTTTT
-	TRBV5-1	TRBJ1-6	-	CASSLTGVEPLHF	TGCGCCAGCAGCTTGACAGGTGTCGAGCCCCTCCACTTT
-	TRBV5-1	TRBJ2-7	TRBD1	CASSSAGTVLYEQYF	TGCGCCAGCAGCTCAGCCGGGACAGTCCTCTACGAGCAGTACTTC
-	TRBV25-1	TRBJ2-1	TRBD2	CASSELGGQGSGDDNEQFF	TGTGCCAGCAGTGAATTAGGGGGTCAGGGTAGCGGGGACGACAATGAGCAGTTCTTC
few	TRBV12-3/TRBV12-4	TRBJ1-5	TRBD1	CASRVTGSSNQPQHF	TGTGCCAGCAGGGTGACAGGGTCGAGCAATCAGCCCCAGCATTTT
few	TRBV12-3/TRBV12-4	TRBJ1-1	-	CASSYRVLGNTEAFF	TGTGCCAGCAGTTACAGGGTTCTTGGGAACACTGAAGCTTTCTTT
-	TRBV18	TRBJ1-1	-	CASSYTGRTEAFF	TGTGCCAGCTCTTACACAGGGCGCACTGAAGCTTTCTTT
few	TRBV20-1	TRBJ2-7	-	CSAAPRDGLSYEQYF	TGCAGTGCTGCCCCCCGGGACGGGCTCTCCTACGAGCAGTACTTC
-	TRBV6-6	TRBJ2-5	-	CATQGGRAETQYF	TGTGCCACCCAGGGGGGCAGGGCTGAGACCCAGTACTTC
-	TRBV20-1	TRBJ1-1	-	CSARESVNTEAFF	TGCAGTGCTAGAGAGTCAGTGAACACTGAAGCTTTCTTT
-	TRBV6-5	TRBJ2-5	-	CASGRGGAETQYF	TGTGCCAGTGGAAGGGGGGGCGCAGAGACCCAGTACTTC
-	TRBV10-2	TRBJ2-2	TRBD2	CASERGITGELFF	TGCGCCAGCGAGCGGGGGATTACCGGGGAGCTGTTTTTT
many	TRBV6-2/TRBV6-3	TRBJ1-2	-	CASSETSYGYTF	TGTGCCAGCTCGGAGACCTCCTATGGCTACACCTTC
-	TRBV5-1	TRBJ1-6	-	CASRDNNSPLHF	TGCGCCAGCCGGGACAATAATTCACCCCTCCACTTT
-	TRBV6-5	TRBJ2-7	TRBD1	CASSYWTGKKDYEQYF	TGTGCCAGCAGTTACTGGACAGGGAAGAAAGACTACGAGCAGTACTTC
few	TRBV12-3/TRBV12-4	TRBJ1-2	TRBD1	CASSRRQGGSYGYTF	TGTGCCAGCAGCCGGAGACAGGGGGGAAGCTATGGCTACACCTTC
few	TRBV11-2	TRBJ2-1	TRBD2	CASSSTREKRGFNEQFF	TGTGCCAGCAGCTCGACCCGGGAGAAGCGGGGGTTCAATGAGCAGTTCTTC
-	TRBV14	TRBJ2-3	-	CASSQGTERFTDTQYF	TGTGCCAGCAGCCAAGGGACCGAGCGGTTCACAGATACGCAGTATTTT
few	TRBV2	TRBJ2-2	-	CASQDHRTVGLVGELFF	TGTGCCAGCCAGGATCACCGGACAGTCGGTCTCGTGGGGGAGCTGTTTTTT
many	TRBV6-2/TRBV6-3	TRBJ2-5	-	CAIGRTETQYF	TGTGCCATCGGACGGACGGAGACCCAGTACTTC
-	TRBV10-3	TRBJ1-2	TRBD1	CAISRTGVGYTF	TGTGCCATCAGCCGGACAGGAGTTGGCTACACCTTC
few	TRBV7-2	TRBJ2-1	TRBD1	CASSGGTGYEQFF	TGTGCCAGCAGCGGGGGGACAGGATATGAGCAGTTCTTC
-	TRBV7-2	TRBJ2-3	-	CASRFQADTQYF	TGTGCCAGCAGATTTCAAGCAGATACGCAGTATTTT
many	TRBV5-1	TRBJ2-3	TRBD2	CASSLGPSGGAGTDTQYF	TGCGCCAGCAGCTTGGGTCCTAGCGGGGGGGCAGGGACAGATACGCAGTATTTT
few	TRBV12-3/TRBV12-4	TRBJ2-1	-	CASSPVSNEQFF	TGTGCCAGCAGTCCGGTTAGCAATGAGCAGTTCTTC
many	TRBV12-3/TRBV12-4	TRBJ2-4	TRBD2	CASRTGTRGNIQYF	TGTGCCAGCAGGACCGGGACTAGAGGAAACATTCAGTACTTC
-	TRBV7-9	TRBJ1-3	-	CASREVAGPGNTIYF	TGTGCCAGCAGGGAAGTCGCGGGACCTGGAAACACCATATATTTT
many	TRBV20-1	TRBJ2-3	-	CSARDPVGASFLSTQYF	TGCAGTGCTAGAGATCCCGTAGGGGCGAGCTTTCTAAGTACGCAGTATTTT
few	TRBV5-1	TRBJ2-4	-	CASRQDSVVGIQYF	TGCGCCAGCAGACAGGACAGTGTCGTCGGCATTCAGTACTTC
few	TRBV12-3/TRBV12-4	TRBJ1-2	-	CASSSQPGPGGYTF	TGTGCCAGCAGTTCCCAACCGGGCCCCGGGGGCTACACCTTC
-	TRBV11-1	TRBJ2-7	TRBD1	CASSSSGGRQGGYYEQYF	TGTGCCAGCAGCTCTAGTGGTGGCAGACAGGGGGGATACTACGAGCAGTACTTC
few	TRBV4-1	TRBJ1-1	-	CASRQTANTEAFF	TGCGCCAGCAGACAGACCGCGAACACTGAAGCTTTCTTT